This paragraph reports one T cell receptor (beta chain). No cognate antigen has been identified for it. Base qualities are not recorded, but no much larger clone differs from it by a single base. The receptor library was made with RACE. The reads were generated on a NextSeq 500. Library preparation attached unique molecular identifiers to individual cDNA molecules for quantitative, reproducible TCR counting. From each blood RNA sample, both TCR alpha and TCR beta chains were sequenced. Per the source publication's procedure: The median number of TCRs per sample was around 96,000, ranging from roughly 23,224 to 690,600. The Decombinator software suite was used to annotate the V, J and CDR3 of the TCR reads. For PS versus PT1 abundance plots, all samples were subsampled to the same number of TCRs (28,000). TCRs were defined as expanded if absent before sensitization and observed at least eight times at the 2-week time point. TCRdb ran its own pipeline on the public reads, namely fastp trimming at Q25 and MiXCR clone calling, and kept in-frame beta chains. Every entry covers one CDR3 protein and lists the most common genes and DNA from its rows. These V and J calls rely on TCRdb rather than the paper's analysis. This sample is represented by some 190,000 distinct CDR3 sequences; more than 20% of them were singletons. The ten largest clones add up to under 7% of the sample.

Compared with germline, V lacks 5 bases and J lacks 3 bases; bases without a gene match: 4. The CDR3 has 15 amino acids, counting the end cysteine and phenylalanine. The only DNA kept is the CDR3, 45 bases in frame from the first base. Via the germline V gene, CDR1 is SGHRS and CDR2 YFSETQ. Explained via the paper, the time point label denotes: patch test 1, 2 weeks after DPC sensitization. Sample treatment or condition, as interpreted from the label and publication: therapeutic diphenylcyclopropenone sensitization with weekly scalp DPC. At every patch-test visit, the blood draw took place before the patch test was put on. Patients were eligible if aged 18 to 70, diagnosed with alopecia and judged suitable for DPC therapy, and pregnant patients were excluded. Unfractionated whole blood was collected in Tempus Blood RNA tubes, and total RNA was extracted from that blood. These data are taken from a study of human T cells and chemical hapten exposure (dated by TCRdb to about 2021). For the study in its entirety: For sensitization, 2% DPC in acetone was applied to a 2 cm by 2 cm area of upper inner arm skin. Throughout the study period of around 25 weeks, patients also received therapeutic DPC doses to the scalp every week. Patch tests used Finn chambers with 0.01% DPC on the upper back, scored after 6 days by International Contact Dermatitis Research Group standards. The patient cohort, mostly female, included alopecia areata with under or over 50% scalp involvement, alopecia totalis and alopecia universalis. Libraries were pooled for sequencing, and per-sample TCR yields varied mainly because of small differences in library volumes within the pool. In alopecia patients, the study followed how the peripheral blood TCR repertoire changed in vivo over primary and secondary sensitization to diphenylcyclopropenone (DPC), a hapten. Blood samples were taken from patients before sensitization (week 0) and then at 2, 6 and about 24 weeks after DPC sensitization. Some 29 alopecia patients provided blood for TCR sequencing at one to four time points (pre-sensitization, 2, 6 and 24 weeks). Broad study findings and their caveats: Patch test score was positively correlated with the number of PT1 expanded TCRs, with significance at thresholds 8, 16 and 32 but not at 4. DPC sensitization did not change the number of TCRs with a frequency above 1 in 1000, and there was no evidence of changes in global repertoire structure. After repeated subsampling, changes were observed in the strength of the expansion versus patch-test correlation and in the threshold at which the correlation became significant. Significantly more large CDR3 similarity clusters were formed by expanded TCRs than by pre-sensitization or healthy control sets, consistent with antigen-driven responses. Alopecia, a presumed autoimmune disease, was present in all patients, so the immune response of the patients might differ from that of healthy individuals.

Sequences were derived from whole blood, sampled in connection with sensitization to the hapten diphenylcyclopropenone (DPC). The rearranged chain carries TRBV5-1 and TRBJ2-1, with 11 bases aligning to TRBD1. This TCR was sampled from a woman in her forties or fifties with alopecia areata. Some clones in this sample may be carry-over from other donors' samples. The nucleotide sequence reads TGCGCCAGCAGGCCGGGACAGGGGGACTACAATGAGCAGTTCTTC. Translation gives CASRPGQGDYNEQFF.